The T cell receptor beta chain described here comes from a study of CD8+ T cells in alopecia areata. Study at large: Treated patients were given 5 to 10 mg oral tofacitinib twice daily. Dosing spanned 6 to 18 months on tofacitinib, then 6 months off drug. Scoring of severity for treated patients was based on percentage of affected scalp area.

Extraction of RNA preceded its reverse transcription into cDNA, which served as the sequencing template. TCRdb keeps only in-frame clones here, not all; method: immunoSEQ multiplex PCR. The sample lists approximately 160,000 clones; approximately 57% were seen once. The CDR3 is 15 residues long. In germline, CDR1 is SQVTM, CDR2 ANQGSEA. Trimming took 4 bases from V and 2 from J, leaving 15 bases between them. Concerning this clone itself: At the DNA level, this CDR3 is encoded by other sequences in the same sample as well.

Treatment of the sample: oral pan-JAK inhibitor, 5-10 mg twice daily. Peripheral blood samples and lesional scalp punch biopsies were obtained from alopecia areata patients. The source was CD4+ T cells sorted from blood, collected at week 24, from a patient treated with tofacitinib. The sequence was collected from a human donor with alopecia areata. This chain connects TRBV29-1 to TRBJ1-5, with D possibly matching TRBD1 (5 bases). The CDR3 sequence is CSVALGGSGNQPQHF. The CDR3 nucleotides read TGCAGCGTTGCTCTTGGGGGAAGTGGCAATCAGCCCCAGCATTTT.